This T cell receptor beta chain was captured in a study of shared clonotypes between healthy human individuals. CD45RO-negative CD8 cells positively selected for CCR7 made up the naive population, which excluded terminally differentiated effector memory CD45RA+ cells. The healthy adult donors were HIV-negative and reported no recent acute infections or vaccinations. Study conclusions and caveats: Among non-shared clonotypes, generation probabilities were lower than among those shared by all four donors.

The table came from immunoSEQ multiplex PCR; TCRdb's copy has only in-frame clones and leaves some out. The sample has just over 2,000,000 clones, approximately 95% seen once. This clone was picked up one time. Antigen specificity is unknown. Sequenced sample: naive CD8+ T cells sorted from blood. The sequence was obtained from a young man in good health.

CDR3 residues: CASSWRGGSTDTQYF. The CDR3 nucleotides are TGTGCCAGCAGTTGGCGGGGGGGCAGCACAGATACGCAGTATTTT. J is TRBJ2-3 and V is TRBV28; 9 bases agree with TRBD2. Per the germline V gene, CDR1 is MDHEN and CDR2 is SYDVKM. The V segment lost 4 bases and the J segment 0 bases; nucleotides outside the gene matches: 2. The CDR3 spans 15 residues.